The 26 T cell receptor beta chains in this list originate from one sample, sequenced in a study of cytomegalovirus exposure and HLA in healthy donors. Amplification used 60 Vbeta primers and 13 Jbeta primers. Profiling relied on immunoSEQ multiplex PCR, and the TCRdb table lists in-frame clones only, not all of them. The table lists around 110,000 clones, about 68% of them singletons. The sample taken for sequencing was PBMCs. The receptors were gathered from a woman between 40 and 55 years old in good health and CMV-seropositive.

This clone was observed a handful of times. CDR3 amino acids: CASSIDLNAGGELFF. The DNA of the CDR3 is TGTGCCAGTAGTATAGACTTGAATGCGGGCGGGGAGCTGTTTTTT. This sequence joins TRBV19 and TRBJ2-2; D might be TRBD2 (5 bases). Germline assignment: CDR1 LNHDA and CDR2 SQIVND (reference sequence). The CDR3 consists of 15 residues. V lost 0 bases and J lost 7, with 12 bases in between.

The V call is TRBV19, the J call TRBJ2-3, with D perhaps TRBD2 (6 bases). V was clipped by 9 bases and J by 2 bases, with 9 bases between them. This CDR3 is 12 amino acids long. Looked up from germline, CDR1 is LNHDA and CDR2 is SQIVND (reference sequence). The CDR3 DNA is TGTGCCAGCCGGGACTCCACAGATACGCAGTATTTT. Protein: CASRDSTDTQYF.

V and J are TRBV9 and TRBJ2-1, with 15 bases lining up with TRBD2. This CDR3 has 18 residues. J gave up 1 base and V 3 bases, and 5 bases lay outside the gene matches. Germline V CDR1 and CDR2: SGDLS, YYNGEE. The CDR3 region is CASSGRTSGRASYNEQFF. The CDR3 DNA reads TGTGCCAGCAGCGGAAGGACTAGCGGGAGGGCTTCCTACAATGAGCAGTTCTTC.

V usage is TRBV19 and J usage is TRBJ1-2, with a weak D call TRBD1 (6 bases). Germline CDR1 reads LNHDA; CDR2 reads SQIVND (reference sequence). The CDR3 is 12 residues long. V was clipped by 9 bases and J by 8 bases, with 16 bases between them. For the CDR3, the DNA is TGTGCCAGCAAGACAGGTTATGCAGGCTACACCTTC. Encoded protein: CASKTGYAGYTF.

J is TRBJ1-1 and V is TRBV4-3; 8 positions match TRBD1. The CDR3 has 22 residues. The trim removed 0 bases at V and 4 bases at J, leaving 25 bases unmatched. Germline V lookup: CDR1 LGHNA, CDR2 YSLEER. CDR3 sequence reads: CASSQDSGLTGQGNGWGTEAFF. In DNA, the CDR3 is TGCGCCAGCAGCCAAGATTCGGGTCTGACCGGACAGGGTAACGGTTGGGGCACTGAAGCTTTCTTT.

In this sample, this clone turned up a few times. CDR3 DNA sequence: TGTGCCAGCAGTGAATCCACGGGACAGCTCTATTCACCCCTCCACTTT. This gives the protein CASSESTGQLYSPLHF. The V call is TRBV25-1, the J call TRBJ1-6; 7 bases map to TRBD1. The CDR3 consists of 16 residues. Germline-derived CDR1 and CDR2 are MGHDK and SYGVNS. The V segment lost 1 base and the J segment 8 bases; nucleotides outside the gene matches: 8.

The rearrangement uses TRBV7-9 and TRBJ2-1; D is ambiguous. In germline, CDR1 is SEHNR, CDR2 FQNEAQ (reference sequence). The CDR3 loop spans 14 amino acids. V was trimmed by 3 bases and J by 6 bases, leaving 12 bases between them. Written as DNA, the CDR3 is TGTGCCAGCAGCTTTCTTCGAACGGGCAATGAGCAGTTCTTC. Encoded protein: CASSFLRTGNEQFF. Full variable domain (remainder filled in from reference TRBV7-9 and TRBJ2-1): DTGVSQNPRHKITKRGQNVTFRCDPISEHNRLYWYRQTLGQGPEFLTYFQNEAQLEKSRLLSDRFSAERPKGSFSTLEIQRTEQGDSAMYLCASSFLRTGNEQFFGPGTRLTVL.

This chain joins TRBV28 and TRBJ2-5, with D possibly being TRBD2 (6 bases). Germline V gives CDR1 MDHEN, CDR2 SYDVKM. Trimming removed 3 bases at V and 0 bases at J, with 8 bases between. The CDR3 contains 14 residues. CDR3 region: CASSFGGYQETQYF. The CDR3 bases are TGTGCCAGCAGTTTTGGGGGGTACCAAGAGACCCAGTACTTC.

The rearrangement links TRBV27 to TRBJ2-5, with 10 positions matching TRBD1. This CDR3 spans 14 amino acids. Germline lookup yields CDR1 MNHEY and CDR2 SMNVEV (reference sequence). With V trimmed by 8 bases and J by 4 bases, 7 bases remained unmatched. The chain's CDR3 is CASARDRGGETQYF. CDR3 in DNA: TGTGCCAGCGCCCGGGACAGGGGAGGAGAGACCCAGTACTTC.

The rearrangement links TRBV9 to TRBJ2-3, with TRBD1 as a possible D gene (5 bases). CDR3 size: 16 residues. The V gene's germline CDR1 is SGDLS and CDR2 YYNGEE. V was clipped by 0 bases and J by 4 bases, with 15 bases between them. For the CDR3, the DNA is TGTGCCAGCAGCGTAGATGGGCAGGGCAATGCAGATACGCAGTATTTT. Translating gives CASSVDGQGNADTQYF.

The rearrangement links TRBV7-5 to TRBJ2-3; the D call TRBD1 from the table was never checked on the DNA. TRBV7-5 is tagged as a pseudogene. The CDR3 extends over 16 amino acids. CDR3 bases: TGTGTCAGAAGGCGTTCCAAGGACACAATCACAGATACGCAGTATTTT. This encodes CVRRRSKDTITDTQYF.

The chain links TRBV6-5 to TRBJ2-7; a possible D gene is TRBD2 (5 bases). Looked up from germline, CDR1 is MNHEY and CDR2 is SVGAGI. With 0 bases removed from V and 2 bases from J, the gap between germline ends came to 11 bases. This CDR3 has 15 residues. The CDR3 DNA sequence: TGTGCCAGCAGTTACTCGACTGGGGAGACCTACGAGCAGTACTTC. Translation: CASSYSTGETYEQYF.

Note on this clone: Other DNA variants within this sample encode the same CDR3. The chain joins TRBV9 to TRBJ1-2; 7 bases match TRBD1. The CDR3 loop spans 13 amino acids. Trimming cost V 2 bases and J 2 bases; bases outside gene matches: 0. Germline V gene lookup returns CDR1 SGDLS and CDR2 YYNGEE. In DNA form, the CDR3 reads TGTGCCAGCAGCGTGGGACAGAACTATGGCTACACCTTC. The encoded protein is CASSVGQNYGYTF.

V and J are TRBV27 and TRBJ2-7; TRBD1 agrees at 9 bases. Per the germline V gene, CDR1 is MNHEY and CDR2 is SMNVEV (reference sequence). V was pared by 5 bases and J by 3 bases, with 11 bases of the junction left unmatched. The CDR3 length is 16 residues. This chain's CDR3 is CASSHHPRDRDYEQYF. In DNA form, the CDR3 reads TGTGCCAGCAGTCACCATCCCCGGGACAGGGACTACGAGCAGTACTTC.

This clone occurred a few times. This chain links TRBV2 with TRBJ2-7; TRBD2 is a possible D gene (5 bases). Germline V lookup: CDR1 SNHLY, CDR2 FYNNEI. CDR3 length equals 13 residues. Trimming removed 8 bases from V and 7 bases from J, with 18 bases in between. The CDR3 is CASCVQRIGEQYF. The DNA of the CDR3 is TGTGCCAGCTGTGTACAGCGGATAGGTGAGCAGTACTTC.

This chain joins TRBV7-9 and TRBJ2-5; D is uncertain. CDR1 and CDR2 from the germline V gene are SEHNR and FQNEAQ (reference sequence). V was shortened by 5 bases and J by 5 bases, with 9 bases between the two germline ends. CDR3 length: 12 amino acids. In DNA form, the CDR3 reads TGTGCCAGCAGCATCTCGGTCGAGACCCAGTACTTC. Amino acid sequence: CASSISVETQYF.

This rearrangement joins TRBV27 to TRBJ2-3, with 10 bases lining up with TRBD2. Germline lookup yields CDR1 MNHEY and CDR2 SMNVEV (reference sequence). The V gene end was trimmed by 4 bases and the J gene end by 3 bases; junction bases not matched to a gene: 4. This CDR3 contains 15 residues. This CDR3 is CASSYKREGTDTQYF. The CDR3, as DNA: TGTGCCAGCAGTTATAAGCGGGAGGGTACAGATACGCAGTATTTT.

V gene TRBV29-1 combines with J gene TRBJ2-7; perhaps TRBD1 as D (5 bases). The V end lost 6 bases, the J end lost 4 bases, and 13 bases lay between the germline ends. Germline V CDR1 and CDR2: SQVTM, ANQGSEA. The CDR3 has 12 amino acids. The CDR3 DNA reads as TGCAGCGTGCAACTGACAGCTTACGAGCAGTACTTC. Amino acids: CSVQLTAYEQYF.

This chain uses TRBV4-2 with TRBJ1-4, with D possibly TRBD1 on 5 matching bases. With 0 bases removed from V and 10 bases from J, the gap between germline ends came to 18 bases. This CDR3 has 16 amino acids. CDR1 is LGHNA and CDR2 is YNFKEQ in the germline V gene. The CDR3 spells CASSQDLYSAQGKLFF. CDR3 nucleotide sequence: TGTGCCAGCAGCCAAGATCTGTACTCGGCTCAGGGAAAACTGTTTTTT.

The V call is TRBV18, the J call TRBJ2-3; 9 positions agree with TRBD2. V was pared by 1 base and J by 1 base, with 6 bases of the junction left unmatched. This CDR3 region has 17 residues. Germline V gene data show CDR1 as KGHSH and CDR2 as LQKENI. The CDR3 DNA is TGTGCCAGCTCACCACAGGCTAGCGGGACTGGCACAGATACGCAGTATTTT. It yields the protein CASSPQASGTGTDTQYF.

CDR3 DNA: TGTGCCAGCAGCCCAACATCGGCTAGCGGTTTTACCTACGAGCAGTACTTC. Its protein is CASSPTSASGFTYEQYF. The V call is TRBV4-2, the J call TRBJ2-7, with 7 bases aligning to TRBD2. There are 17 residues in the CDR3. CDR1 and CDR2 (germline): LGHNA, YNFKEQ. V lost 4 bases to trimming and J lost 2 bases; unmatched junction nucleotides: 14.

This sequence joins TRBV11-2 and TRBJ1-1, with no clear D. CDR3 size: 12 residues. Between the trimmed V and J ends, which lost 4 bases and 5 bases, there was a span of 8 bases. The germline V gene has CDR1 SGHAT and CDR2 FQNNGV. Written as DNA, the CDR3 is TGTGCCAGCAGCTACGAGGAAACTGAAGCTTTCTTT. Its translation: CASSYEETEAFF.

This clone was detected a few times. V gene TRBV5-6 combines with J gene TRBJ1-2; tentatively, D is TRBD1 (6 bases). This CDR3 comprises 12 residues. The ends were cut back, 4 bases at V and 4 bases at J, with 8 bases in the middle. From germline, CDR1 is SGHDT and CDR2 YYEEEE. The CDR3 reads CASSPDSYGYTF. Written as DNA, the CDR3 is TGTGCCAGCAGCCCGGACAGCTATGGCTACACCTTC. Using reference TRBV5-6 and TRBJ1-2 for the parts outside the CDR3, the full variable domain is DAGVTQSPTHLIKTRGQQVTLRCSPKSGHDTVSWYQQALGQGPQFIFQYYEEEERQRGNFPDRFSGHQFPNYSSELNVNALLLGDSALYLCASSPDSYGYTFGSGTRLTVV.

This clone has just a few counts. The chain is built from TRBV5-6 and TRBJ2-7; no reliable D call. CDR1 SGHDT and CDR2 YYEEEE come from the germline V gene. The CDR3 runs 15 residues. V gave up 1 base and J gave up 2 bases, with 13 bases separating them. The CDR3 here is CASSLYILGPYEQYF. The CDR3 nucleotides are TGTGCCAGCAGCTTGTACATCCTTGGGCCCTACGAGCAGTACTTC. The whole variable domain, remainder taken from reference TRBV5-6 and TRBJ2-7, is DAGVTQSPTHLIKTRGQQVTLRCSPKSGHDTVSWYQQALGQGPQFIFQYYEEEERQRGNFPDRFSGHQFPNYSSELNVNALLLGDSALYLCASSLYILGPYEQYFGPGTRLTVT.

J is TRBJ2-7 and V is TRBV4-3, with 10 bases lining up with TRBD1. Losses at the gene ends were 1 base for V and 6 bases for J; bases not matched to a gene: 12. CDR3 length: 17 amino acids. The germline V gene has CDR1 LGHNA and CDR2 YSLEER. The CDR3 nucleotides are TGCGCCAGCAGCCAAGCCTTTAAGGCCGGGACAGGGGCCGAGCAGTACTTC. Its translation: CASSQAFKAGTGAEQYF.

This clone has just a few counts. This chain connects TRBV6-5 to TRBJ1-6; possible D gene TRBD1, 6 bases. The CDR3 length is 16 residues. Germline loops: CDR1 MNHEY, CDR2 SVGAGI. V was clipped by 1 base and J by 7 bases, with 14 bases between them. DNA of the CDR3: TGTGCCAGCAGTTACTACGCAAGGGGGACCAATTCACCCCTCCACTTT. It encodes CASSYYARGTNSPLHF.